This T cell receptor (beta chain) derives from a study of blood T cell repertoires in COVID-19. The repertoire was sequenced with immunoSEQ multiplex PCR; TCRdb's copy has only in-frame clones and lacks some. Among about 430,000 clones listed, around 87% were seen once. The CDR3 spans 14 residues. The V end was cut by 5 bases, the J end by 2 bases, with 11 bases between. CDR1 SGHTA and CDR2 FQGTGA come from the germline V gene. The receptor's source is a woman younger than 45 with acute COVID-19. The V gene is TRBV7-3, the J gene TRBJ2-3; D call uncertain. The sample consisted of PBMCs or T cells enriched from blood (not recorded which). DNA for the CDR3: TGTGCCAGCAGCCATAGCTCTTCCACAGATACGCAGTATTTT. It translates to CASSHSSSTDTQYF. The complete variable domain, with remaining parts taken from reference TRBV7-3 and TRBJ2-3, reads GAGVSQTPSNKVTEKGKYVELRCDPISGHTALYWYRQSLGQGPEFLIYFQGTGAADDSGLPNDRFFAVRPEGSVSTLKIQRTERGDSAVYLCASSHSSSTDTQYFGPGTRLTVL.